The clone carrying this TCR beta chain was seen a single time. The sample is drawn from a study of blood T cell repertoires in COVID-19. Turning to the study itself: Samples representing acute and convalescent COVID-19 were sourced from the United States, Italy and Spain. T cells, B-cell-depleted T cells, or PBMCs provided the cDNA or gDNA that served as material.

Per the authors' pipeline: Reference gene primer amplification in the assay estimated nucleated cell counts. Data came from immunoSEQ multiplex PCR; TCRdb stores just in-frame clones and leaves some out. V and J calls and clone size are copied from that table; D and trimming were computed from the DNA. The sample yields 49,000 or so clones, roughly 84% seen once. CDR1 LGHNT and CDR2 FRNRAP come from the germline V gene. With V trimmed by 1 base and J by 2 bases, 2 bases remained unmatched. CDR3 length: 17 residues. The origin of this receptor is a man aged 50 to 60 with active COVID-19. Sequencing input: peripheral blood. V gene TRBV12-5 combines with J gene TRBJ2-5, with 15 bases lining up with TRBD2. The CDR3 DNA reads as TGTGCTAGTGGTTTGGGGACTAGCGGGAGGGCGCAAGAGACCCAGTACTTC. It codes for CASGLGTSGRAQETQYF.